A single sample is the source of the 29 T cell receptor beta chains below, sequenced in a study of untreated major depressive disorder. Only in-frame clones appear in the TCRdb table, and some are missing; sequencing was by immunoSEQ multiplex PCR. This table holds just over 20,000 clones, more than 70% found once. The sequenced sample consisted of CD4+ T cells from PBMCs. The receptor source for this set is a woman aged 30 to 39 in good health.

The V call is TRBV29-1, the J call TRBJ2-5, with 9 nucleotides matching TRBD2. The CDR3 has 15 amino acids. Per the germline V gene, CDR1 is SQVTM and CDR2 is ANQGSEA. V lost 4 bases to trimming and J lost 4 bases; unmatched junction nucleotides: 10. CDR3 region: CSVALQAGGTETQYF. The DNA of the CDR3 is TGCAGCGTTGCCCTTCAGGCGGGGGGGACAGAGACCCAGTACTTC.

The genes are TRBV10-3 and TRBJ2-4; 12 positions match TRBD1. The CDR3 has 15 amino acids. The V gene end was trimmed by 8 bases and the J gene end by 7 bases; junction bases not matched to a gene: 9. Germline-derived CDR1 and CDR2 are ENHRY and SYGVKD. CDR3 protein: CAIAGGDRGPNIQYF. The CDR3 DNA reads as TGTGCCATCGCCGGAGGGGACAGGGGGCCGAACATTCAGTACTTC.

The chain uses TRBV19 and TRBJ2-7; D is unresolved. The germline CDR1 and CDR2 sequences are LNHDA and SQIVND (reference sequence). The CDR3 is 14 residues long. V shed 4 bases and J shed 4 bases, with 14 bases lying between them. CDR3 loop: CASSTSTGWYEQYF. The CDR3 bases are TGTGCCAGTAGTACCTCGACGGGTTGGTACGAGCAGTACTTC.

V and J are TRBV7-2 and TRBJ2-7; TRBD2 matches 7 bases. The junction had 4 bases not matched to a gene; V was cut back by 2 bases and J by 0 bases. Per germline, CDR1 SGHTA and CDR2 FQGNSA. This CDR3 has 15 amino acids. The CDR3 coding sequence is TGTGCCAGCAGCTTATCTAGCGGTGACTCCTACGAGCAGTACTTC. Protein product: CASSLSSGDSYEQYF.

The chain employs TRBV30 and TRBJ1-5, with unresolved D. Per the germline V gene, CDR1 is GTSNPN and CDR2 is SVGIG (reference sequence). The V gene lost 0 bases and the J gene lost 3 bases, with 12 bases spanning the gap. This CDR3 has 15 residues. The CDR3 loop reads CAWSVPGVTNQPQHF. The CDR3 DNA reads TGTGCCTGGAGTGTACCGGGAGTAACCAATCAGCCCCAGCATTTT.

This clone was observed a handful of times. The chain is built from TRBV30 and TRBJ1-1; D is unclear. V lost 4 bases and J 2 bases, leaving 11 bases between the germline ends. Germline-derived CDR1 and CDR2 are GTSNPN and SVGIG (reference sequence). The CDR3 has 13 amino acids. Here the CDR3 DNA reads TGTGCCTGGATTGAGGGATTTAACACTGAAGCTTTCTTT. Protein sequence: CAWIEGFNTEAFF.

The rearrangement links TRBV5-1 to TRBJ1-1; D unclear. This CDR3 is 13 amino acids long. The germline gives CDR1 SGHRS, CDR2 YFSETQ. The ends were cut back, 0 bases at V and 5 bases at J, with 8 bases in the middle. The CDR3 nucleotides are TGCGCCAGCAGCTTGGTATTGGGGACTGAAGCTTTCTTT. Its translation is CASSLVLGTEAFF. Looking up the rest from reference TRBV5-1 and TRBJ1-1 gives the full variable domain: KAGVTQTPRYLIKTRGQQVTLSCSPISGHRSVSWYQQTPGQGLQFLFEYFSETQRNKGNFPGRFSGRQFSNSRSEMNVSTLELGDSALYLCASSLVLGTEAFFGQGTRLTVV.

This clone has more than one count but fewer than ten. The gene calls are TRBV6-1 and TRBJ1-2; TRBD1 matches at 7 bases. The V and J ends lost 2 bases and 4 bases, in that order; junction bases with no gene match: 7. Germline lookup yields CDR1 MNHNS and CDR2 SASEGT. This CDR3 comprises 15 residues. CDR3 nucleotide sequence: TGTGCCAGCAGTGAATATCCCGGGACAGCCTATGGCTACACCTTC. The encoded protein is CASSEYPGTAYGYTF.

CDR3 DNA sequence: TGCGCCAGCAGCTTGCGCGGCCTAGCGGGGGGAAACACAGATACGCAGTATTTT. Encoded protein: CASSLRGLAGGNTDTQYF. The J gene is TRBJ2-3, the V gene TRBV5-1, with 11 bases identical to TRBD2. J was trimmed by 2 bases and V by 1 base; bases with no gene match: 9. Looked up from germline, CDR1 is SGHRS and CDR2 is YFSETQ. The length of the CDR3 is 18 residues.

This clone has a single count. CDR3 nucleotides: TGTGCCAGCAGCTTAGATTACGAGCAGTACTTC. Translating it yields CASSLDYEQYF. This chain links TRBV5-6 with TRBJ2-7; no definite D call. Germline lookup yields CDR1 SGHDT and CDR2 YYEEEE. This CDR3 contains 11 residues. V shed 2 bases and J shed 4 bases, with 4 bases lying between them.

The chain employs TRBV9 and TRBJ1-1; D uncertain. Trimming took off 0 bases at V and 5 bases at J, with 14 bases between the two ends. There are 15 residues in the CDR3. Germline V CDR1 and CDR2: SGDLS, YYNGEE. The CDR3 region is CASSVVSAPGTEAFF. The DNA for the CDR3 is TGTGCCAGCAGCGTAGTGTCAGCCCCGGGGACTGAAGCTTTCTTT.

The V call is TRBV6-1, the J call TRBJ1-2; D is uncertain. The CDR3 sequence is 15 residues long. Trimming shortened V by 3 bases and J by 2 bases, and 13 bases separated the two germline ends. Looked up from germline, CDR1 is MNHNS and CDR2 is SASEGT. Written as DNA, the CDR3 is TGTGCCAGCAGTGAGGGTATGGGCAGGAACTATGGCTACACCTTC. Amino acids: CASSEGMGRNYGYTF.

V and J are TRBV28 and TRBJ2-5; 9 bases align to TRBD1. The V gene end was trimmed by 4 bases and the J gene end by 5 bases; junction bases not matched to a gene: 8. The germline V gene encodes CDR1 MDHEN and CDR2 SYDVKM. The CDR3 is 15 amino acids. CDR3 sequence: CASSYPGQGGETQYF. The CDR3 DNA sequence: TGTGCCAGCAGTTATCCGGGACAGGGTGGGGAGACCCAGTACTTC. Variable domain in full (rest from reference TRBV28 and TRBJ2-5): DVKVTQSSRYLVKRTGEKVFLECVQDMDHENMFWYRQDPGLGLRLIYFSYDVKMKEKGDIPEGYSVSREKKERFSLILESASTNQTSMYLCASSYPGQGGETQYFGPGTRLLVL.

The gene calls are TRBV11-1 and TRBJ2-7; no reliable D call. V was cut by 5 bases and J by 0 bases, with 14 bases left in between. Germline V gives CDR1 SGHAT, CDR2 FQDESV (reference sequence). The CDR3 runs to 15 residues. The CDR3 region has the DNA TGTGCCAGCAGCCGGAACTCCGGAGTCTCCTACGAGCAGTACTTC. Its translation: CASSRNSGVSYEQYF.

CDR3 protein: CASSPHRGQDTQYF. The DNA for the CDR3 is TGTGCCAGCTCACCACATAGGGGGCAAGATACGCAGTATTTT. The V and J genes are TRBV18 and TRBJ2-3; 7 positions agree with TRBD1. Germline V gene lookup returns CDR1 KGHSH and CDR2 LQKENI. V gave up 1 base and J gave up 5 bases; unmatched junction bases: 3. The CDR3 has 14 residues.

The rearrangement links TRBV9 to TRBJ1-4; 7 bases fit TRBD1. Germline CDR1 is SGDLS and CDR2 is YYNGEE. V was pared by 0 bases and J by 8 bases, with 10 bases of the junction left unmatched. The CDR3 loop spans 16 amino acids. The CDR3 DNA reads TGTGCCAGCAGCGTAGCTCTGCAGGGGGTGGAAGAAAAACTGTTTTTT. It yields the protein CASSVALQGVEEKLFF.

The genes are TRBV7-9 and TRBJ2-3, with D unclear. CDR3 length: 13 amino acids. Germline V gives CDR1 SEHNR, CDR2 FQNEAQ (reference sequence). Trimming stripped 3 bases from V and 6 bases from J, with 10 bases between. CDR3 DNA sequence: TGTGCCAGCAGCTTGGATACAACGGATACGCAGTATTTT. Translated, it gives CASSLDTTDTQYF.

CDR3 in amino acids: CASSRRPHTEAFF. The CDR3 DNA sequence: TGTGCCAGCAGCCGACGGCCACACACTGAAGCTTTCTTT. The gene calls are TRBV28 and TRBJ1-1; D unresolved. The V and J ends lost 6 bases and 3 bases respectively, with 11 bases between them. The CDR3 totals 13 residues. Germline assignment: CDR1 MDHEN and CDR2 SYDVKM.

The CDR3 coding sequence is TGTGCCAGCAGCGAGAGCGGGCGGCAAGAGACCCAGTACTTC. Translation: CASSESGRQETQYF. V gene TRBV11-2 combines with J gene TRBJ2-5; maybe TRBD2 (6 bases). V was trimmed by 5 bases and J by 2 bases, leaving 12 bases between them. The CDR3 contains 14 residues. The germline V gene has CDR1 SGHAT and CDR2 FQNNGV.

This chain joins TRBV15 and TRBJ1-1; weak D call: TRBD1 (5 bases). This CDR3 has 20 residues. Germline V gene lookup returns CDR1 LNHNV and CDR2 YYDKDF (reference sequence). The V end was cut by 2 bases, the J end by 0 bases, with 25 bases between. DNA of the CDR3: TGTGCCACCAGCAGAAAGATAGGCTCGGCTCAATGGGGGATGAACACTGAAGCTTTCTTT. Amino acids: CATSRKIGSAQWGMNTEAFF.

The CDR3 nucleotides are TGTGCCAGCAGCTTTGAGGGGCGGGGGGGCACAGATACGCAGTATTTT. Residues: CASSFEGRGGTDTQYF. J is TRBJ2-3 and V is TRBV7-2; the match to TRBD2 covers 8 bases. V was pared by 3 bases and J by 1 base, with 6 bases of the junction left unmatched. The CDR3 is made up of 16 amino acids. The germline V gene encodes CDR1 SGHTA and CDR2 FQGNSA.

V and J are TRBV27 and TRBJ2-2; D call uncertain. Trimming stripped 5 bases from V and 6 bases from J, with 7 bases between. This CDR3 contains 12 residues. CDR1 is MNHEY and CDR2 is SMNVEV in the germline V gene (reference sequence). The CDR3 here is CASSPTSGELFF. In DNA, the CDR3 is TGTGCCAGCAGTCCCACCTCCGGGGAGCTGTTTTTT.

The CDR3 DNA is TGTGCCAGCAGCGCCTACAGGAGAGGACTAGCGGGGGAGCTCTACGAGCAGTACTTC. Encoded protein: CASSAYRRGLAGELYEQYF. The rearrangement joins TRBV13 to TRBJ2-7; 13 bases line up with TRBD2. This CDR3 has 19 residues. The V gene end was trimmed by 5 bases and the J gene end by 3 bases; junction bases not matched to a gene: 16. Germline V lookup: CDR1 PRHDT, CDR2 FYEKMQ (reference sequence).

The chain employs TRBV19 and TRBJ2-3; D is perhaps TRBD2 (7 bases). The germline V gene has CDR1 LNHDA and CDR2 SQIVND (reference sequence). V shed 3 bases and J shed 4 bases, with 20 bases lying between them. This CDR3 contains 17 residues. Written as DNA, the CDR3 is TGTGCCAGTAGTATTCGGGACTTTGGGGAGGGGGCAGATACGCAGTATTTT. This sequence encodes CASSIRDFGEGADTQYF.

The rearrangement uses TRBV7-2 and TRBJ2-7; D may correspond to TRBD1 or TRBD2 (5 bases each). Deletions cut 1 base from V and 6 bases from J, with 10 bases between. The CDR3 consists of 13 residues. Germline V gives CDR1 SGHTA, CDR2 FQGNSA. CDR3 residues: CASSLGGGREQYF. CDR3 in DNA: TGTGCCAGCAGCTTAGGTGGGGGTCGCGAGCAGTACTTC.

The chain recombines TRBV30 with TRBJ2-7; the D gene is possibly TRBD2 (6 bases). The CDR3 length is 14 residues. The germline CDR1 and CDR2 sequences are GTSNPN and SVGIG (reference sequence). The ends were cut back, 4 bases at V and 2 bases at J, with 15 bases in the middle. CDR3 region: CAWKAGGATYEQYF. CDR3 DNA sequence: TGTGCCTGGAAGGCGGGCGGGGCCACCTACGAGCAGTACTTC.

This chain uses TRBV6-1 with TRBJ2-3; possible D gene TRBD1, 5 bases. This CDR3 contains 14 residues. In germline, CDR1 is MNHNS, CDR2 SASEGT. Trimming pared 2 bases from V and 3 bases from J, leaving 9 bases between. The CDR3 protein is CASSETGRTDTQYF. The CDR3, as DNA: TGTGCCAGCAGTGAAACAGGCCGAACAGATACGCAGTATTTT.

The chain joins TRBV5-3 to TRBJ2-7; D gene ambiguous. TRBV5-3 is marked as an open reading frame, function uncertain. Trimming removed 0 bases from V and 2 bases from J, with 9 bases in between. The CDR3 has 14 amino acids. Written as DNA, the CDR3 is TGTGCCAGAAGCTTGGATCCAGCCCCCTACGAGCAGTACTTC. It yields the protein CARSLDPAPYEQYF.

The CDR3 here is CASSLGVGNTEAFF. Here the CDR3 DNA reads TGTGCCAGCAGCTTAGGGGTAGGGAACACTGAAGCTTTCTTT. The gene calls are TRBV7-2 and TRBJ1-1; D remains unclear. CDR3 length equals 14 residues. V gave up 1 base and J gave up 1 base, with 7 bases separating them. CDR1 SGHTA and CDR2 FQGNSA come from the germline V gene.